There are many counts of the clone carrying this T cell receptor (beta chain). Amplified regions were TCR beta CDR3 sequences from RNA transcripts. The HTBI primer set was used in a first-round RT-PCR of the TCR CDR3. TCRdb fed the multiplex PCR reads into MiXCR, producing one record per CDR3 protein. The data hold about 180,000 distinct CDR3 sequences, with approximately 15% observed a single time. There are 16 residues in the CDR3. In germline, CDR1 is KGHSH, CDR2 LQKENI. Trimming cost V 8 bases and J 2 bases; bases outside gene matches: 8. This entry is derived from a study of T cells in Graves' hyperthyroidism and ophthalmopathy. Study at large: At initial diagnosis, before any treatment had begun, peripheral blood was obtained.

The sample comprised blood. This clonotype was obtained from a woman aged 45-60 years with Graves' hyperthyroidism. The gene calls are TRBV18 and TRBJ2-3, with 12 bases matching TRBD2. CDR3 DNA: TGTGCCAGCAGTCCTGGACTAGCGGGGTTCACAGATACGCAGTATTTT. Amino acids: CASSPGLAGFTDTQYF.